This T cell receptor (beta chain) was obtained from a study of blood T cell repertoires in COVID-19. Across the study: T cells, B-cell-depleted T cells, or PBMCs supplied cDNA or gDNA.

Authors' data handling: Amplified reference gene primers provided the basis for estimating nucleated cell counts. TCRdb's copy holds only in-frame clones and misses some; the assay was immunoSEQ multiplex PCR. D and trimming were read from the DNA, whereas the V and J calls and clone size are those reported in that table. The table lists some 330,000 clones, 75% to 90% of them singletons. Symptom resolution, clearance, or two negative PCRs marked donors in Cohort 3 as recovered. V was cut by 0 bases and J by 4 bases, with 15 bases left in between. From germline, CDR1 is MNHEY and CDR2 SVGAGI. This CDR3 comprises 16 residues. This clone has more than one count but fewer than ten.

The source material was PBMCs or T cells enriched from blood (not recorded which). The chain employs TRBV6-5 and TRBJ1-2; perhaps TRBD1 as D (5 bases). This sequence originates from a woman between 50 and 59 years old who had recovered from COVID-19. CDR3: CASSYSAIGGGYGYTF. DNA of the CDR3: TGTGCCAGCAGTTACTCGGCTATCGGGGGAGGCTATGGCTACACCTTC.